This entry lists 27 T cell receptor beta chains sequenced from one sample in a study of T cells in localized non-small cell lung cancer. The table came from immunoSEQ multiplex PCR; TCRdb's copy has only in-frame clones and leaves some out. The sample contains almost 35,000 clones, 93% of which appear only once. The sequencing used peripheral blood, collected before any cancer treatment. These receptor sequences come from a female donor older than 55 with stage I lung adenocarcinoma.

J is TRBJ1-1 and V is TRBV5-1; TRBD1 might be the D (5 bases). This CDR3 has 12 residues. The germline V and J ends were trimmed by 4 bases and 11 bases, with 15 bases remaining between them. The V gene's germline CDR1 is SGHRS and CDR2 YFSETQ. CDR3 nucleotides: TGCGCCAGCAGCGCGGACGGGCCAGGGGCTTTCTTT. As protein: CASSADGPGAFF.

The chain has TRBV7-7 and TRBJ2-2; 8 bases fit TRBD2. After removal of 1 base from V and 5 bases from J, the junction contained 3 bases not matched to a gene. Germline CDR1 is SSHAT and CDR2 is FNYEAQ (reference sequence). The CDR3 extends over 15 amino acids. The CDR3 DNA follows: TGTGCCAGCAGCTTAGGGGGACTAGGTACCGGGGAGCTGTTTTTT. Amino acid sequence: CASSLGGLGTGELFF.

The chain couples TRBV27 to TRBJ1-5; weak D call: TRBD1 (5 bases). Trimming removed 9 bases at V and 10 bases at J, with 19 bases between. The germline CDR1 and CDR2 sequences are MNHEY and SMNVEV (reference sequence). The CDR3 spans 13 residues. The CDR3 region has the DNA TGTGCCAGTTCAGAGAGGGGCTCACGCCCCCAGCATTTT. Protein product: CASSERGSRPQHF.

V gene TRBV19 combines with J gene TRBJ1-4; no definite D call. The CDR3 runs to 13 residues. CDR1 and CDR2 from the germline V gene are LNHDA and SQIVND (reference sequence). V was shortened by 5 bases and J by 8 bases, with 12 bases between the two germline ends. The CDR3 region is CASSAGGREKLFF. Written as DNA, the CDR3 is TGTGCCAGTAGTGCTGGCGGTCGGGAAAAACTGTTTTTT.

CDR3 sequence reads: CASSPRRENTEAFF. DNA of the CDR3: TGTGCCAGCAGCCCAAGGCGCGAGAACACTGAAGCTTTCTTT. V and J are TRBV6-5 and TRBJ1-1; D is uncertain. Trimming pared 6 bases from V and 1 base from J, leaving 12 bases between. The CDR3 covers 14 residues. The germline gives CDR1 MNHEY, CDR2 SVGAGI.

J is TRBJ1-3 and V is TRBV6-6; the D gene is possibly TRBD1 (5 bases). Germline V CDR1 and CDR2: MNHNY, SVGAGI (reference sequence). V dropped 6 bases and J dropped 0 bases, with 12 bases sitting between them. The CDR3 totals 15 residues. CDR3 DNA: TGTGCCAGCAGCCAGGGACGGATCTCTGGAAACACCATATATTTT. Translated, it gives CASSQGRISGNTIYF.

The chain links TRBV6-5 to TRBJ1-4; D is perhaps TRBD1 (5 bases). The CDR3 consists of 14 residues. Germline assignment: CDR1 MNHEY and CDR2 SVGAGI. Trimming took off 6 bases at V and 4 bases at J, with 12 bases between the two ends. CDR3 residues: CASSNRNNNEKLFF. As DNA, the CDR3 is TGTGCCAGCAGCAACAGGAATAATAATGAAAAACTGTTTTTT.

The chain couples TRBV6-6 to TRBJ2-7; D is unclear. V was trimmed by 4 bases and J by 1 base, leaving 14 bases between them. Germline assignment: CDR1 MNHNY and CDR2 SVGAGI (reference sequence). The CDR3 consists of 15 residues. The CDR3 bases are TGTGCCAGCAGTTCTACAGTGTATAAATCCTACGAGCAGTACGTC. Translating gives CASSSTVYKSYEQYV.

CDR3 residues: CASSSRLGTSEAFF. The CDR3 nucleotides are TGTGCCAGCAGCTCCCGACTGGGGACTTCAGAAGCTTTCTTT. The chain links TRBV9 to TRBJ1-1; possibly TRBD1 for D (5 bases). The CDR3 extends over 14 amino acids. CDR1 and CDR2 from the germline V gene are SGDLS and YYNGEE. V dropped 4 bases and J dropped 8 bases, with 18 bases sitting between them. Based on the CDR3 plus reference TRBV9 and TRBJ1-1, the full variable domain is DSGVTQTPKHLITATGQRVTLRCSPRSGDLSVYWYQQSLDQGLQFLIQYYNGEERAKGNILERFSAQQFPDLHSELNLSSLELGDSALYFCASSSRLGTSEAFFGQGTRLTVV.

The rearrangement joins TRBV19 to TRBJ2-5; TRBD1 agrees at 8 bases. The V gene end was trimmed by 5 bases and the J gene end by 10 bases; junction bases not matched to a gene: 12. Germline loops: CDR1 LNHDA, CDR2 SQIVND (reference sequence). This CDR3 region has 14 residues. CDR3 DNA: TGTGCCAGTAGTGGGGACAGGACCGTTTCGAGCCAGTACTTC. Its protein is CASSGDRTVSSQYF.

This rearrangement joins TRBV6-6 to TRBJ1-1; 7 bases match TRBD1. The CDR3 totals 15 residues. Losses at the gene ends were 2 bases for V and 7 bases for J; bases not matched to a gene: 10. CDR1 and CDR2 (germline): MNHNY, SVGAGI (reference sequence). The chain's CDR3 is CASSYPGTDISEAFF. Here the CDR3 DNA reads TGTGCCAGCAGTTACCCTGGGACAGACATCAGTGAAGCTTTCTTT.

The chain employs TRBV5-1 and TRBJ1-1; 10 positions match TRBD1. The germline V gene has CDR1 SGHRS and CDR2 YFSETQ. V gave up 7 bases and J gave up 6 bases; unmatched junction bases: 9. The CDR3 sequence is 14 residues long. The CDR3 protein is CASGQTGGLAEAFF. CDR3 bases: TGCGCCAGCGGTCAGACAGGGGGCCTGGCTGAAGCTTTCTTT.

The chain has TRBV7-8 and TRBJ2-7, with 7 bases identical to TRBD2. V lost 5 bases and J lost 6; bases outside the gene matches: 10. This CDR3 is built from 14 residues. Germline CDR1 is SGHVS and CDR2 is FQNEAQ. This chain's CDR3 is CASSAIGREIEQYV. The CDR3 coding sequence is TGTGCCAGCAGCGCCATAGGGCGGGAGATCGAGCAGTACGTC.

V is TRBV7-2 and J is TRBJ1-6; maybe TRBD1 (6 bases). This CDR3 spans 15 amino acids. V lost 5 bases, J lost 9 bases, and 17 bases lay in between. Germline V gene lookup returns CDR1 SGHTA and CDR2 FQGNSA. The CDR3 reads CASSPSGGGRSPLHF. As DNA, the CDR3 is TGTGCCAGCAGCCCTTCTGGCGGGGGGCGTTCACCCCTCCACTTT.

The rearrangement uses TRBV19 and TRBJ2-2, with 7 bases that match TRBD1. CDR1 LNHDA and CDR2 SQIVND come from the germline V gene (reference sequence). V lost 5 bases, J lost 6 bases, and 9 bases stayed unmatched. This CDR3 is built from 15 residues. Here the CDR3 reads CASSYAPRGSGELFF. DNA of the CDR3: TGTGCCAGTAGTTATGCTCCCAGGGGGTCCGGGGAGCTGTTTTTT.

This clone is a singleton in its sample. At one end the junction does not follow the germline gene, possibly because of a read error. V and J are TRBV7-7 and TRBJ2-2, with a weak D call TRBD1 (6 bases). This CDR3 has 15 amino acids. Per germline, CDR1 SSHAT and CDR2 FNYEAQ (reference sequence). CDR3 nucleotide sequence: TGTGCTAGCAGTCTGGACAGTTCGAACACCGGGGAGCTGTTTTTT. As protein: CASSLDSSNTGELFF.

The chain uses TRBV27 and TRBJ1-2, with TRBD1 identical over 9 bases. In germline, CDR1 is MNHEY, CDR2 SMNVEV (reference sequence). After removal of 6 bases from V and 4 bases from J, the junction contained 12 bases not matched to a gene. CDR3 length equals 16 residues. CDR3 amino acids: CASSRVGDRAPYGYTF. CDR3 nucleotides: TGTGCCAGCAGCCGCGTGGGGGACAGGGCTCCCTATGGCTACACCTTC.

Only one count was recorded for this clone. V gene TRBV4-1 combines with J gene TRBJ1-5; D might be TRBD1 (5 bases). CDR1 is MGHRA and CDR2 is YSYEKL in the germline V gene. The CDR3 runs 17 residues. Trimming took 1 base from V and 3 from J, leaving 16 bases between them. The CDR3 nucleotides read TGCGCCAGCAGCCAAGGCCCACCGGCAGGGTCCAATCAGCCCCAGCATTTT. Its protein is CASSQGPPAGSNQPQHF.

The J gene is TRBJ2-3, the V gene TRBV11-1, with 8 bases lining up with TRBD2. This CDR3 spans 18 amino acids. V lost 5 bases, J lost 0 bases, and 13 bases stayed unmatched. In germline, CDR1 is SGHAT, CDR2 FQDESV (reference sequence). CDR3 sequence: CASSPRWAGGRSTDTQYF. The CDR3 nucleotides are TGTGCCAGCAGCCCCCGCTGGGCGGGGGGCCGTAGCACAGATACGCAGTATTTT.

Only one count was recorded for this clone. The chain joins TRBV7-9 to TRBJ1-2, with 8 bases fitting TRBD1. Germline values: CDR1 SEHNR, CDR2 FQNEAQ (reference sequence). This CDR3 has 12 residues. J was trimmed by 4 bases and V by 7 bases; bases with no gene match: 2. CDR3 bases: TGTGCCAGCACCGGACAGGGCTATGGCTACACCTTC. This codes for CASTGQGYGYTF.

This chain connects TRBV19 to TRBJ1-5, with D possibly TRBD1 on 6 matching bases. From germline, CDR1 is LNHDA and CDR2 SQIVND (reference sequence). This CDR3 is 15 amino acids long. Trimming took 7 bases from V and 0 from J, leaving 13 bases between them. CDR3 nucleotides: TGTGCCAGTACCGCGACAGGTTATAGCAATCAGCCCCAGCATTTT. Its protein product is CASTATGYSNQPQHF.

The rearrangement joins TRBV5-1 to TRBJ2-6; a weak D match, TRBD1 (5 bases). CDR1 SGHRS and CDR2 YFSETQ come from the germline V gene. The CDR3 is made up of 16 amino acids. Trimming removed 1 base from V and 2 bases from J, with 10 bases in between. The CDR3 is CASSLLAGPGANVLTF. CDR3 nucleotides: TGCGCCAGCAGCTTGCTGGCAGGGCCTGGGGCCAACGTCCTGACTTTC.

The chain links TRBV7-2 to TRBJ1-5; 8 positions match TRBD1. The V and J ends lost 1 base and 6 bases, in that order; junction bases with no gene match: 8. Germline assignment: CDR1 SGHTA and CDR2 FQGNSA. The CDR3 sequence is 16 residues long. CDR3 protein: CASSLGGQGAGQPQHF. Here the CDR3 DNA reads TGTGCCAGCAGCTTAGGGGGGCAGGGGGCGGGTCAGCCCCAGCATTTT.

On this clone itself: The identical CDR3 is also encoded by other nucleotide sequences in the sample. This chain links TRBV30 with TRBJ1-5; the match to TRBD1 covers 8 bases. Germline V gives CDR1 GTSNPN, CDR2 SVGIG (reference sequence). J lost 5 bases, V lost 0 bases, and 0 bases had no gene match. CDR3 length equals 13 residues. The DNA of the CDR3 is TGTGCCTGGAGTGTACAGGGGGATCAGCCCCAGCATTTT. This gives the protein CAWSVQGDQPQHF.

The chain has TRBV5-1 and TRBJ2-7; D may be TRBD1 (5 bases). With 0 bases removed from V and 1 base from J, the gap between germline ends came to 8 bases. Germline V gene lookup returns CDR1 SGHRS and CDR2 YFSETQ. The CDR3 totals 14 residues. The CDR3 DNA follows: TGCGCCAGCAGCTTGGCAACAGGTTCCTACGAGCAGTACTTC. Its protein is CASSLATGSYEQYF. Based on the CDR3 plus reference TRBV5-1 and TRBJ2-7, the full variable domain is KAGVTQTPRYLIKTRGQQVTLSCSPISGHRSVSWYQQTPGQGLQFLFEYFSETQRNKGNFPGRFSGRQFSNSRSEMNVSTLELGDSALYLCASSLATGSYEQYFGPGTRLTVT.

The chain combines TRBV19 with TRBJ1-3; no firm D call. Germline-derived CDR1 and CDR2 are LNHDA and SQIVND (reference sequence). The V and J ends lost 3 bases and 4 bases respectively, with 13 bases between them. The CDR3 has 15 residues. CDR3 residues: CASSMGGFRGNTIYF. DNA of the CDR3: TGTGCCAGTAGTATGGGAGGGTTCCGAGGAAACACCATATATTTT.

The rearrangement uses TRBV5-1 and TRBJ2-1; 7 positions match TRBD1. Trimming cost V 4 bases and J 5 bases; bases outside gene matches: 6. Germline loops: CDR1 SGHRS, CDR2 YFSETQ. This CDR3 is 14 amino acids long. The CDR3 reads CASSHGQVNNEQFF. The CDR3 DNA follows: TGCGCCAGCAGCCATGGACAGGTCAACAATGAGCAGTTCTTC.